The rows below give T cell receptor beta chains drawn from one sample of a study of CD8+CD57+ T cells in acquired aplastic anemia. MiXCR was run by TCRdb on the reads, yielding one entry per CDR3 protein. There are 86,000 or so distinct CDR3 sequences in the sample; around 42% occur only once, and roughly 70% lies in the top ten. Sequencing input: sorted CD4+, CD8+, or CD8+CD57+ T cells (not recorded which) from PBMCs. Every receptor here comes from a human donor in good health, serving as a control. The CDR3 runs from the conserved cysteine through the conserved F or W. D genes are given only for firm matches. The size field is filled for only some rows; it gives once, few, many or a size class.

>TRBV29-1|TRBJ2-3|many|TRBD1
CSADRGPSTDTQYF
TGCAGCGCCGACAGGGGCCCTAGCACAGATACGCAGTATTTT
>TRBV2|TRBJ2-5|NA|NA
CATQGGVETQYF
TGTGCCACCCAGGGGGGAGTTGAGACCCAGTACTTC
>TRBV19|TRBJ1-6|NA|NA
CASTRQDGSPLHF
TGTGCCAGTACCCGACAGGACGGTTCACCCCTCCACTTT
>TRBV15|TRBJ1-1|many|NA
CATSRSDMNTEAFF
TGTGCCACCAGCAGATCGGACATGAACACTGAAGCTTTCTTT
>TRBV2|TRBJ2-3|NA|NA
CASSEAVIDTDTQYF
TGTGCCAGCAGTGAAGCGGTAATCGACACAGATACGCAGTATTTT
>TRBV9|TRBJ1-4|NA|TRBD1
CASSFSGTGLEKLFF
TGTGCCAGCAGCTTTAGCGGGACAGGCCTGGAAAAACTGTTTTTT
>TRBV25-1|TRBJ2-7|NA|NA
CASSSQPTTGTYEQYF
TGTGCCAGCAGCTCTCAACCAACGACAGGAACCTACGAGCAGTACTTC
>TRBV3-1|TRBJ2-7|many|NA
CASSLTVAGSNYEQYF
TGTGCCAGCAGCCTGACCGTCGCGGGCTCCAACTACGAGCAGTACTTC
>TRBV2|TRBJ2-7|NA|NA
CASAGSPPYEQYF
TGTGCCAGCGCGGGGTCACCCCCCTACGAGCAGTACTTC
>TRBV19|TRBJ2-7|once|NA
CASSFTNGEQYF
TGTGCCAGTAGTTTCACTAACGGGGAGCAGTACTTC
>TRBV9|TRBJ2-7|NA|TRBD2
CASSEGLAFTYEQYF
TGTGCCAGCAGCGAGGGACTAGCGTTTACCTACGAGCAGTACTTC
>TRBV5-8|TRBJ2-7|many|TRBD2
CASSPGLAGYEQYF
TGTGCCAGCAGCCCGGGACTAGCGGGTTACGAGCAGTACTTC
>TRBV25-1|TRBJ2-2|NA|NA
CASSFGARPGELFF
TGTGCCAGCAGTTTTGGCGCGCGTCCCGGGGAGCTGTTTTTT
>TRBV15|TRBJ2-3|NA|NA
CATSYWAEEGTDTQYF
TGTGCCACCAGCTACTGGGCCGAGGAGGGAACAGATACGCAGTATTTT
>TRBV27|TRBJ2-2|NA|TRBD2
CASSPPGLAFTGGLFF
TGTGCCAGCAGTCCTCCGGGACTAGCCTTTACCGGGGGGCTGTTTTTT
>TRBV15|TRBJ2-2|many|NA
CATSGGDRPTGELFF
TGTGCCACCAGCGGGGGGGACAGGCCCACCGGGGAGCTGTTTTTT
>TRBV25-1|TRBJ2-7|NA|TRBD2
CASSARAGGGYEQYF
TGTGCCAGCAGTGCACGCGCTGGGGGGGGGTACGAGCAGTACTTC
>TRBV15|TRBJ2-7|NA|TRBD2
CASLTRGLNEQYF
TGTGCTTCCTTAACGCGGGGGTTGAACGAGCAGTACTTC
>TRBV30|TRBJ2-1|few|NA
CAWTLPDDEQFF
TGTGCCTGGACTCTTCCAGACGATGAGCAGTTCTTC
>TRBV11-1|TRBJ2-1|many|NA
CASSLAGGEIDEQFF
TGTGCCAGCAGCTTAGCCGGGGGCGAAATCGATGAGCAGTTCTTC
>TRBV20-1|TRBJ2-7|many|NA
CSAGGGYTYEQYF
TGCAGTGCCGGTGGGGGATACACCTACGAGCAGTACTTC
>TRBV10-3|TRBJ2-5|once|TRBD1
CATSASGTGETQYF
TGTGCCACCAGTGCCTCCGGGACAGGGGAGACCCAGTACTTC
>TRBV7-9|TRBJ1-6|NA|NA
CASSREPLRPPLHF
TGTGCCAGCAGCCGAGAGCCCCTTAGGCCACCCCTCCACTTT
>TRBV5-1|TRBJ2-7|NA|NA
CASSPMVSYEQYF
TGCGCCAGCAGTCCTATGGTCTCCTACGAGCAGTACTTC